This TCR beta chain was profiled in a study of T-cell reconstitution after alpha-beta-depleted transplantation in children. The study, taken as a whole, reports: Some patients' high day-60 TCRbeta diversity was traced to surviving recipient T cells and thymic progenitors. Once a year had passed after transplant, T-cell counts and diversity came mostly from newly produced T cells.

As it was prepared, the TCRbeta library received unique molecular identifiers. In TCRdb, the PCR reads were re-called with MiXCR into one record per CDR3 protein. The repertoire holds under 400,000 distinct CDR3 sequences, with roughly 21% as singletons. A few counts support this clonotype. Its antigen is as yet unknown. The CDR3 is 18 amino acids. Germline CDR1 reads SGHTA; CDR2 reads FQGTGA. V was clipped by 5 bases and J by 0 bases, with 17 bases between them. Sequences were derived from PBMCs, mostly from graft donor cells, sampled 180 days after TCRalphabeta/CD19-depleted stem cell transplant. This rearrangement joins TRBV7-3 to TRBJ2-6; a possible D gene is TRBD2 (5 bases). This TCR was sampled from a male patient under 18 who had a stem cell transplant for acute lymphoblastic leukemia, so the T cells may come from the graft donor. CDR3 sequence: CASSPAGISISGANVLTF. In nucleotides, the CDR3 is TGTGCCAGCAGCCCCGCCGGGATATCCATCTCTGGGGCCAACGTCCTGACTTTC.